Below, 29 T cell receptor beta chains from the same sample are listed, as sequenced in a study of blood T cell repertoires in COVID-19. Produced via immunoSEQ multiplex PCR; TCRdb's table is partial and in-frame only. The repertoire has around 68,000 clones, roughly three quarters of them found once; the top ten carry around a tenth. Sequenced material: peripheral blood. These TCRs come from a human donor in a cohort sampled during active COVID-19.

This chain joins TRBV5-6 and TRBJ2-3; 9 positions match TRBD1. Germline V gene lookup returns CDR1 SGHDT and CDR2 YYEEEE. J was trimmed by 5 bases and V by 4 bases; bases with no gene match: 5. CDR3 size: 14 residues. CDR3 DNA sequence: TGTGCCAGCAGCAGGGGACAGGGAAGAGATACGCAGTATTTT. This translates into CASSRGQGRDTQYF.

J is TRBJ1-5 and V is TRBV19, with a weak D call TRBD1 (5 bases). CDR1 is LNHDA and CDR2 is SQIVND in the germline V gene (reference sequence). The length of the CDR3 is 16 residues. Trimming took 5 bases from V and 4 from J, leaving 18 bases between them. CDR3 sequence: CASSGGSDPWNQPQHF. The CDR3 DNA is TGTGCCAGTAGTGGGGGGTCGGACCCTTGGAATCAGCCCCAGCATTTT.

V usage is TRBV28 and J usage is TRBJ2-3; 9 positions match TRBD2. Germline trimming cut 10 bases from V and 8 bases from J; bases unmatched to any gene: 7. The CDR3 is 12 residues long. The germline gives CDR1 MDHEN, CDR2 SYDVKM. CDR3 protein: CATSELAGTQYF. The CDR3 nucleotides are TGTGCCACCTCCGAACTAGCGGGTACGCAGTATTTT. Using reference TRBV28 and TRBJ2-3 for the parts outside the CDR3, the full variable domain is DVKVTQSSRYLVKRTGEKVFLECVQDMDHENMFWYRQDPGLGLRLIYFSYDVKMKEKGDIPEGYSVSREKKERFSLILESASTNQTSMYLCATSELAGTQYFGPGTRLTVL.

The rearrangement joins TRBV18 to TRBJ1-1, with 11 bases that match TRBD1. V trimming: 3 bases; J trimming: 5 bases; junction bases outside the gene matches: 8. The CDR3 is 16 residues long. CDR1 and CDR2 from the germline V gene are KGHSH and LQKENI. CDR3 DNA sequence: TGTGCCAGCTCACCCAACGGACAGGGGGCGAGGACTGAAGCTTTCTTT. Translated: CASSPNGQGARTEAFF.

V and J are TRBV4-1 and TRBJ1-5; 8 bases map to TRBD1. Trimming removed 6 bases from V and 4 bases from J; junction bases left unmatched: 8. CDR3 length: 15 residues. Germline-derived CDR1 and CDR2 are MGHRA and YSYEKL. The CDR3 loop is CASSSLGTGNQPQHF. The CDR3 nucleotides read TGCGCCAGCAGTTCCCTCGGGACAGGTAATCAGCCCCAGCATTTT.

The chain carries TRBV7-9 and TRBJ2-5, with D perhaps TRBD2 (6 bases). This CDR3 spans 16 amino acids. Trimming stripped 5 bases from V and 2 bases from J, with 18 bases between. CDR1 SEHNR and CDR2 FQNEAQ come from the germline V gene (reference sequence). The CDR3 region has the DNA TGTGCCAGCAGCCCCCCCTTGGGAGGTCCTCAAGAGACCCAGTACTTC. Translation gives CASSPPLGGPQETQYF.

The chain has TRBV5-1 and TRBJ2-2; no firm D call. The germline V and J ends were trimmed by 5 bases and 3 bases, with 8 bases remaining between them. The CDR3 extends over 13 amino acids. The germline CDR1 and CDR2 sequences are SGHRS and YFSETQ. The CDR3 spells CASRISHTGELFF. The CDR3 DNA reads TGCGCCAGCAGAATTAGCCACACCGGGGAGCTGTTTTTT.

The chain is built from TRBV7-8 and TRBJ2-7; 7 nucleotides match TRBD2. Germline V CDR1 and CDR2: SGHVS, FQNEAQ. The CDR3 sequence is 12 residues long. With V trimmed by 2 bases and J by 13 bases, 8 bases remained unmatched. The CDR3 region is CASSLISGGLYF. Here the CDR3 DNA reads TGTGCCAGCAGCTTAATTTCGGGGGGACTATACTTC.

V is TRBV28 and J is TRBJ1-4; the match to TRBD1 covers 7 bases. Trimming at V came to 4 bases and at J to 7 bases, leaving 27 bases not matched to a gene. CDR3 length equals 21 residues. In germline, CDR1 is MDHEN, CDR2 SYDVKM. This chain's CDR3 is CASSSWGGDRATGTSAEKLFF. CDR3 DNA: TGTGCCAGCAGTTCATGGGGAGGTGACAGGGCCACGGGGACGTCAGCTGAAAAACTGTTTTTT.

V usage is TRBV2 and J usage is TRBJ1-3; 10 bases line up with TRBD1. This CDR3 contains 15 residues. V shed 8 bases, J shed 4 bases, and the junction held 8 bases outside the gene matches. CDR1 SNHLY and CDR2 FYNNEI come from the germline V gene. This chain's CDR3 is CASGWTGGLGNTIYF. CDR3 DNA: TGTGCCAGCGGCTGGACAGGGGGTTTGGGAAACACCATATATTTT.

The rearrangement uses TRBV19 and TRBJ2-3; D is perhaps TRBD2 (5 bases). The germline V and J ends were trimmed by 9 bases and 3 bases, with 13 bases remaining between them. The germline V gene encodes CDR1 LNHDA and CDR2 SQIVND (reference sequence). The length of the CDR3 is 13 residues. The CDR3 loop reads CARKTKRTDTQYF. The CDR3 DNA reads TGTGCCAGAAAGACCAAGCGGACAGATACGCAGTATTTT.

This chain connects TRBV5-1 to TRBJ2-1; weak D call: TRBD1 (6 bases). The V gene lost 0 bases and the J gene lost 0 bases, with 16 bases spanning the gap. This CDR3 is 18 amino acids long. Germline V gene lookup returns CDR1 SGHRS and CDR2 YFSETQ. The DNA for the CDR3 is TGCGCCAGCAGCTTGGCCACCTACAGGGAGAGCTCCTACAATGAGCAGTTCTTC. This sequence encodes CASSLATYRESSYNEQFF.

The V call is TRBV6-5, the J call TRBJ2-7, with D perhaps matching TRBD1 (6 bases). The CDR3 length is 15 residues. The germline V gene encodes CDR1 MNHEY and CDR2 SVGAGI. Trimming cost V 1 base and J 2 bases, with 12 bases left between them. Written as DNA, the CDR3 is TGTGCCAGCAGTTACTACCGGGACACCGCCTACGAGCAGTACTTC. Encoded protein: CASSYYRDTAYEQYF.

This clone was recorded a few times. The chain has TRBV7-2 and TRBJ2-3; 7 positions agree with TRBD2. The germline V gene has CDR1 SGHTA and CDR2 FQGNSA. Trimming removed 3 bases from V and 6 bases from J; junction bases left unmatched: 6. The length of the CDR3 is 14 residues. CDR3 in amino acids: CASSFVGGMDTQYF. In DNA form, the CDR3 reads TGTGCCAGCAGCTTCGTGGGGGGGATGGATACGCAGTATTTT.

The genes are TRBV10-3 and TRBJ2-1; 14 positions match TRBD2. Germline lookup yields CDR1 ENHRY and CDR2 SYGVKD. V lost 6 bases to trimming and J lost 9 bases; unmatched junction nucleotides: 10. The CDR3 totals 16 residues. The DNA for the CDR3 is TGTGCCATCAGGAGGACCGGGACTAGCGGGGGCGGTGAGCAGTTCTTC. Protein: CAIRRTGTSGGGEQFF.

The rearrangement joins TRBV19 to TRBJ1-2, with D perhaps matching TRBD1 (5 bases). With 1 base removed from V and 5 bases from J, the gap between germline ends came to 20 bases. The CDR3 has 17 residues. Germline V gives CDR1 LNHDA, CDR2 SQIVND (reference sequence). The CDR3 sequence is CASSIAGVVRASYGYTF. In nucleotides, the CDR3 is TGTGCCAGTAGTATAGCTGGCGTGGTCAGGGCCTCATATGGCTACACCTTC.

This chain links TRBV2 with TRBJ1-1; D remains ambiguous. V was clipped by 5 bases and J by 5 bases, with 6 bases between them. Germline V gene data show CDR1 as SNHLY and CDR2 as FYNNEI. CDR3 length: 11 residues. Written as DNA, the CDR3 is TGTGCCAGCAGTTCTAGGACTGAAGCTTTCTTT. It codes for CASSSRTEAFF. The variable domain in full, with the rest retrieved from reference TRBV2 and TRBJ1-1, is EPEVTQTPSHQVTQMGQEVILRCVPISNHLYFYWYRQILGQKVEFLVSFYNNEISEKSEIFDDQFSVERPDGSNFTLKIRSTKLEDSAMYFCASSSRTEAFFGQGTRLTVV.

The chain links TRBV28 to TRBJ2-1; 9 positions agree with TRBD1. The CDR3 is 17 amino acids. Germline V lookup: CDR1 MDHEN, CDR2 SYDVKM. With 5 bases clipped from V and 6 bases from J, the junction kept 14 bases outside the gene matches. The CDR3 DNA reads TGTGCCAGCAGTAAAGTACGCGGGACAGGGCGTATCAATGAGCAGTTCTTC. Protein: CASSKVRGTGRINEQFF. Filled out from reference TRBV28 and TRBJ2-1, the complete variable domain reads DVKVTQSSRYLVKRTGEKVFLECVQDMDHENMFWYRQDPGLGLRLIYFSYDVKMKEKGDIPEGYSVSREKKERFSLILESASTNQTSMYLCASSKVRGTGRINEQFFGPGTRLTVL.

The chain is built from TRBV4-1 and TRBJ2-7; D ambiguous. Germline loops: CDR1 MGHRA, CDR2 YSYEKL. The ends were cut back, 0 bases at V and 3 bases at J, with 9 bases in the middle. The CDR3 totals 14 residues. CDR3: CASSQERFDYEQYF. CDR3 bases: TGCGCCAGCAGCCAAGAGCGGTTCGACTACGAGCAGTACTTC.

The chain has TRBV25-1 and TRBJ2-1, with TRBD2 as a possible D gene (6 bases). Germline loops: CDR1 MGHDK, CDR2 SYGVNS. The CDR3 is made up of 16 amino acids. V was cut by 3 bases and J by 9 bases, with 21 bases left in between. CDR3 sequence: CASSDPLGRSGREQFF. CDR3 nucleotide sequence: TGTGCCAGCAGTGATCCCCTAGGTCGGAGCGGGCGTGAGCAGTTCTTC.

For the CDR3, the DNA is TGTGCCATCAGCAGGGAGGGGGATTCCACAGATACGCAGTATTTT. As protein: CAISREGDSTDTQYF. The chain has TRBV10-3 and TRBJ2-3; D perhaps matches TRBD2 (7 bases). Per the germline V gene, CDR1 is ENHRY and CDR2 is SYGVKD. Trimming pared 6 bases from V and 2 bases from J, leaving 15 bases between. The CDR3 has 15 residues.

This clone was seen a single time. As DNA, the CDR3 is TGCAGCGTTGACTCTTTCTCACAAAAGAACACTGAAGCTTTCTTT. Amino acid sequence: CSVDSFSQKNTEAFF. J is TRBJ1-1 and V is TRBV29-1; D uncertain. Per the germline V gene, CDR1 is SQVTM and CDR2 is ANQGSEA. The CDR3 consists of 15 residues. V shed 3 bases and J shed 1 base, with 15 bases lying between them.

The chain couples TRBV27 to TRBJ2-7, with a tentative D call TRBD2 (5 bases). The CDR3 length is 15 residues. V was shortened by 5 bases and J by 4 bases, with 18 bases between the two germline ends. Germline CDR1 is MNHEY and CDR2 is SMNVEV (reference sequence). The CDR3 here is CASSLHGRGLYEQYF. In DNA, the CDR3 is TGTGCCAGCAGTCTTCACGGACGTGGACTTTACGAGCAGTACTTC.

The chain links TRBV3-1 (or the pseudogene TRBV3-2) to TRBJ2-7; 11 bases match TRBD2. The germline gives CDR1 LGHDT, CDR2 YNNKEL (reference sequence). J was trimmed by 2 bases and V by 4 bases; bases with no gene match: 4. This CDR3 is built from 15 residues. Here the CDR3 reads CASSRGTSGPYEQYF. The DNA of the CDR3 is TGTGCCAGCAGCCGAGGGACTAGCGGCCCCTACGAGCAGTACTTC.

The chain carries TRBV28 and TRBJ2-1, with D uncertain. Germline CDR1 MDHEN, CDR2 SYDVKM. The CDR3 has 12 amino acids. V gave up 3 bases and J gave up 6 bases, with 6 bases separating them. The CDR3 loop reads CASSFLVNEQFF. The CDR3, as DNA: TGTGCCAGCAGTTTTTTAGTCAATGAGCAGTTCTTC.

The chain uses TRBV7-8 and TRBJ2-3; 10 bases match TRBD2. The J segment lost 3 bases and the V segment lost 1 base, leaving 13 bases of the junction unmatched. Germline V lookup: CDR1 SGHVS, CDR2 FQNEAQ. The CDR3 is 19 amino acids. CDR3 in amino acids: CASSLDWTGTGLATDTQYF. CDR3 sequence (DNA): TGTGCCAGCAGCTTAGATTGGACAGGGACGGGACTAGCGACAGATACGCAGTATTTT.

V is TRBV5-1 and J is TRBJ1-1; perhaps TRBD1 as D (5 bases). The germline V gene has CDR1 SGHRS and CDR2 YFSETQ. The CDR3 length is 14 residues. Trimming took 2 bases from V and 5 from J, leaving 13 bases between them. The chain's CDR3 is CASSLSSEGTEAFF. Here the CDR3 DNA reads TGCGCCAGCAGCTTAAGCTCGGAGGGGACTGAAGCTTTCTTT. The whole variable domain, remainder taken from reference TRBV5-1 and TRBJ1-1, is KAGVTQTPRYLIKTRGQQVTLSCSPISGHRSVSWYQQTPGQGLQFLFEYFSETQRNKGNFPGRFSGRQFSNSRSEMNVSTLELGDSALYLCASSLSSEGTEAFFGQGTRLTVV.

The V call is TRBV28, the J call TRBJ2-7, with D maybe TRBD1 (6 bases). The V gene's germline CDR1 is MDHEN and CDR2 SYDVKM. The CDR3 is made up of 14 amino acids. V was cut by 6 bases and J by 2 bases, with 14 bases left in between. CDR3 protein: CASRKDSPPYEQYF. The CDR3 nucleotides are TGTGCCAGCAGGAAGGACAGTCCGCCCTACGAGCAGTACTTC.

The chain has TRBV7-8 and TRBJ2-1; 8 bases agree with TRBD2. Germline V gives CDR1 SGHVS, CDR2 FQNEAQ. Trimming at V came to 1 base and at J to 7 bases, leaving 3 bases not matched to a gene. The CDR3 runs to 14 residues. CDR3 DNA sequence: TGTGCCAGCAGCTTAGTAACTAGCGGTAATGAGCAGTTCTTC. Translating gives CASSLVTSGNEQFF.